The sequence of this T cell receptor beta chain was determined in a study of radiotherapy plus CTLA-4 blockade in lung cancer. Study-wide points: Radiotherapy with ipilimumab was followed by blood expansion of tumor-derived clones.

CDR1 and CDR2 (germline): ENHRY, SYGVKD. The CDR3 extends over 17 amino acids. The junction had 13 bases not matched to a gene; V was cut back by 0 bases and J by 7 bases. TCRdb keeps only in-frame clones here, not all; method: immunoSEQ multiplex PCR. The repertoire includes 70,000 to 90,000 clones, approximately 86% of them detected once, and around 1% sits in the top ten. For this clone: Antigen specificity is unknown.

The sequence was collected from a human donor with non-small cell lung cancer who had stable disease on radiotherapy plus ipilimumab. Here the sequenced sample was peripheral blood, taken from a patient treated with radiotherapy plus ipilimumab. The V call is TRBV10-3, the J call TRBJ1-2; 8 positions agree with TRBD1. Here the CDR3 DNA reads TGTGCCATCAGTGAGTCAAACCGCCCGGGACAGGCGGCTGGCTACACCTTC. The encoded protein is CAISESNRPGQAAGYTF.